Sequencing of this T cell receptor beta chain was carried out in a study of CD8 T cells in ankylosing spondylitis. Study-level findings and limits: Past studies reported some motif variants in reactive arthritis synovial fluid and blood. What seemed typical of ankylosing spondylitis blood was a TCR beta motif built from fewer than ten highly homologous variants. Within matched ankylosing spondylitis synovial fluid, disease-linked clones were reportedly significantly enriched.

A word on this clonotype: Antigen specificity is unknown.

The germline V and J ends were trimmed by 2 bases and 6 bases, with 10 bases remaining between them. The CDR3 length is 13 residues. Per germline, CDR1 SGHTA and CDR2 FQGNSA. The TCR beta libraries were generated through quantitative 5'-RACE incorporating molecular barcodes. Via MiXCR, TCRdb re-called the 5' RACE reads, giving one row per CDR3 protein. The profile shows about 92,000 distinct CDR3 sequences, roughly 8.8% of them singletons. V usage is TRBV7-2 and J usage is TRBJ1-2; D is unresolved. The specimen sequenced was blood, either unsorted or a sorted T cell fraction (not recorded which). The TCR comes from a male donor with ankylosing spondylitis or in good health (not recorded which). The CDR3 DNA reads as TGTGCCAGCAGCTTATCGGCCGATAATGGCTACACCTTC. Protein: CASSLSADNGYTF.